This paragraph covers one T cell receptor (beta chain) sequence. Its antigen remains unidentified. Germline CDR1 reads SGHKS; CDR2 reads YYEKEE (reference sequence). With 4 bases removed from V and 4 bases from J, the gap between germline ends came to 17 bases. The CDR3 totals 16 residues. The source of the sample is a study of T cell responses to AZD1222 COVID-19 vaccine. The study, taken as a whole, reports: Seropositivity was recorded at baseline in only six AZD1222 recipients. In a largely white British group with more females than males, clonal diversity was possibly underestimated.

TCRdb keeps only in-frame clones here, not all; method: immunoSEQ multiplex PCR. The sample consists of about 120,000 clones, 90% of them appearing once. The sample was peripheral blood, taken on day 0 of AZD1222 vaccination. This clonotype was sampled from an adult in good health. V and J are TRBV5-5 and TRBJ2-2; the D gene is possibly TRBD1 (6 bases). The CDR3 loop is CASSLPLQGSTGELFF. CDR3 bases: TGTGCCAGCAGCCTACCTCTCCAGGGGTCCACCGGGGAGCTGTTTTTT.